The clone carrying this TCR beta chain was detected once. Distinct nucleotide sequences in the sample also encode this CDR3. Source study methods: Amplification of reference gene primers provided the estimated nucleated cell counts. The data were produced by immunoSEQ multiplex PCR, yet TCRdb's version contains in-frame clones alone and is incomplete. V, J and clone size reflect that table, while D and trimming were determined from the DNA. The sample has about 260,000 clones; approximately 86% are singletons. The data were taken from a study of blood T cell repertoires in COVID-19. Study-wide context: Material from acute and convalescent COVID-19 was sourced from the United States, Italy and Spain. The analysed material was cDNA or gDNA that came from T cells, B-cell-depleted T cells, or PBMCs.

Germline V gene data show CDR1 as KGHDR and CDR2 as SFDVKD. Trimming removed 5 bases at V and 5 bases at J, with 8 bases between. This CDR3 contains 13 residues. This clonotype was obtained from a man aged 25 to 40 with active or convalescent COVID-19. Material for sequencing was peripheral blood. This chain links TRBV24-1 with TRBJ2-2; weak D call: TRBD1 (6 bases). The DNA for the CDR3 is TGTGCCACCAGTGGAGGGGGTACCGGGGAGCTGTTTTTT. It encodes CATSGGGTGELFF.